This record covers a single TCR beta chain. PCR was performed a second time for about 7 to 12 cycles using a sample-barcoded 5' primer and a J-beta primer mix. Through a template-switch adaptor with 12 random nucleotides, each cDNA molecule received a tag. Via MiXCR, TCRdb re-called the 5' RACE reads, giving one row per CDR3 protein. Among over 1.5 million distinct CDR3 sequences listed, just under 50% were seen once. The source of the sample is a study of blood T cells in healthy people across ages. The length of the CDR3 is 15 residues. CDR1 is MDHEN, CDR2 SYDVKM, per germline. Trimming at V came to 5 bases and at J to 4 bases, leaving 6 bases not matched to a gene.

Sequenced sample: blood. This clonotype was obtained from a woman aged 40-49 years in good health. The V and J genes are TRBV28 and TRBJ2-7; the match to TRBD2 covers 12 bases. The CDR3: CASSPIGTSGYEQYF. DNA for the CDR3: TGTGCCAGCAGTCCGATAGGGACTAGCGGGTACGAGCAGTACTTC. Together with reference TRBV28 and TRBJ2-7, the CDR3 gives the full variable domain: DVKVTQSSRYLVKRTGEKVFLECVQDMDHENMFWYRQDPGLGLRLIYFSYDVKMKEKGDIPEGYSVSREKKERFSLILESASTNQTSMYLCASSPIGTSGYEQYFGPGTRLTVT.